Below, 8 T cell receptor beta chains from the same sample are listed, as sequenced in a study of tumor and adjacent non-tumor tissue in lung cancer. Three rounds of nested PCR, following a modified ARM-PCR protocol, produced the TCRbeta library. MiXCR, run by TCRdb on the multiplex PCR reads, gives a single entry per CDR3 protein. This table has 75,000 to 95,000 distinct CDR3 sequences, over 60% appearing once. This sample's RNA came from whole unsorted tissue. Sequences were obtained from lung tumor tissue. The receptors stem from a woman in her 40s with non-small cell lung cancer.

Note on this clonotype: At one end, the junction sequence differs from germline, possibly due to a read error. This rearrangement joins TRBV13 to TRBJ2-7; the D gene is possibly TRBD2 (5 bases). CDR1 is PRHDT and CDR2 is FYEKMQ in the germline V gene (reference sequence). The CDR3 is made up of 14 amino acids. CDR3 loop: CVSSSEDGTYEQYF. The CDR3 DNA follows: TGTGTCAGCAGCTCAGAGGACGGGACCTACGAGCAGTACTTC.

Note on this clonotype: At one of its ends the junction is not consistent with the germline gene, which may arise from a read error. The rearrangement joins TRBV23-1 to TRBJ2-1; the D is unclear. TRBV23-1 is treated as an ORF (open reading frame) with a function not yet certain. The CDR3 runs 14 residues. CDR3 protein: CVSSQSMTYNEQFF. For the CDR3, the DNA is TGCGTCAGCAGTCAATCGATGACTTACAATGAGCAGTTCTTC.

Comments on this clonotype: The CDR3 does not close with the conserved phenylalanine or tryptophan, likely indicating a read error. The chain links TRBV29-1 to TRBJ2-1; 13 bases line up with TRBD2. The CDR3 is made up of 15 amino acids. V dropped 4 bases and J dropped 9; count of bases not matched to a gene: 9. The germline CDR1 and CDR2 sequences are SQVTM and ANQGSEA. CDR3 sequence: CSVGLAGGSRGEQFS. The DNA for the CDR3 is TGCAGCGTTGGACTAGCGGGGGGCTCCCGAGGTGAGCAGTTCTCC.

The chain has TRBV20-1 and TRBJ2-4; TRBD2 agrees at 11 bases. The CDR3 has 18 residues. Per germline, CDR1 DFQATT and CDR2 SNEGSKA (reference sequence). The CDR3 reads CNTRDGGSSGRAKNIQYF. CDR3 DNA: TGCAATACTAGAGATGGTGGCTCTAGCGGGAGGGCCAAAAACATTCAGTACTTC.

At least ten counts were recorded for this clonotype. The V and J genes are TRBV28 and TRBJ1-2; D call uncertain. The CDR3 totals 13 residues. Germline assignment: CDR1 MDHEN and CDR2 SYDVKM. Trimming pared 3 bases from V and 2 bases from J, leaving 7 bases between. Written as DNA, the CDR3 is TGTGCCAGCAGTTTGATGAAAAACTATGGCTACACCTTC. This gives the protein CASSLMKNYGYTF.

To note about this clonotype: The conserved phenylalanine or tryptophan normally closing the CDR3 is absent here, so this likely arose from a read error. It is unclear where the CDR3 begins or ends on the DNA, so no DNA is shown, and the CDR3 is as TCRdb lists it. The chain carries TRBV6-5 and TRBJ2-6; TRBD2 is the table's D call, not checked against the DNA. Looked up from germline, CDR1 is MNHEY and CDR2 is SVGAGI. The CDR3 is 17 residues long, ends included. This CDR3 reads CDSSYGTSGSGANVLII.

The chain has TRBV11-2 and TRBJ2-3; D may match TRBD1 or TRBD2 (5 bases each). The CDR3 contains 15 residues. Per germline, CDR1 SGHAT and CDR2 FQNNGV. The ends were cut back, 10 bases at V and 7 bases at J, with 24 bases in the middle. CDR3 in DNA: TGTGCCAACACCTCTGGGACCAAACCAACATATACGCAGTATTTT. Protein sequence: CANTSGTKPTYTQYF.

This clonotype was seen a handful of times. This sequence joins TRBV9 and TRBJ1-1, with 7 nucleotides matching TRBD1. CDR3 length equals 12 residues. The germline V gene encodes CDR1 SGDLS and CDR2 YYNGEE. Germline trimming cut 4 bases from V and 6 bases from J; bases unmatched to any gene: 3. The CDR3 is CASSPGGAEAFF. As DNA, the CDR3 is TGTGCCAGCAGCCCAGGGGGGGCTGAAGCTTTCTTT. The full variable domain, in which reference TRBV9 and TRBJ1-1 provide the parts outside the CDR3, is DSGVTQTPKHLITATGQRVTLRCSPRSGDLSVYWYQQSLDQGLQFLIQYYNGEERAKGNILERFSAQQFPDLHSELNLSSLELGDSALYFCASSPGGAEAFFGQGTRLTVV.